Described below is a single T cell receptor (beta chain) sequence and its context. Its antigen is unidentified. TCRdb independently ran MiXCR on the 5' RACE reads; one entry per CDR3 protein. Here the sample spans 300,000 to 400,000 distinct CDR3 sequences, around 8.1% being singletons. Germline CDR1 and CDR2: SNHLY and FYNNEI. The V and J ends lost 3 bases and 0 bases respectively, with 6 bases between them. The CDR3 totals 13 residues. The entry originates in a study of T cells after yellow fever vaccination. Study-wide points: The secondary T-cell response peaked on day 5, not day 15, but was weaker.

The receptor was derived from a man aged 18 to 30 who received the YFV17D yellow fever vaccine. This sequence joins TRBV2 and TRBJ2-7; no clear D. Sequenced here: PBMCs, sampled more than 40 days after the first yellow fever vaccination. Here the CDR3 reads CASSDPSSYEQYV. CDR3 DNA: TGTGCCAGCAGTGATCCGAGCTCCTACGAGCAGTACGTC.